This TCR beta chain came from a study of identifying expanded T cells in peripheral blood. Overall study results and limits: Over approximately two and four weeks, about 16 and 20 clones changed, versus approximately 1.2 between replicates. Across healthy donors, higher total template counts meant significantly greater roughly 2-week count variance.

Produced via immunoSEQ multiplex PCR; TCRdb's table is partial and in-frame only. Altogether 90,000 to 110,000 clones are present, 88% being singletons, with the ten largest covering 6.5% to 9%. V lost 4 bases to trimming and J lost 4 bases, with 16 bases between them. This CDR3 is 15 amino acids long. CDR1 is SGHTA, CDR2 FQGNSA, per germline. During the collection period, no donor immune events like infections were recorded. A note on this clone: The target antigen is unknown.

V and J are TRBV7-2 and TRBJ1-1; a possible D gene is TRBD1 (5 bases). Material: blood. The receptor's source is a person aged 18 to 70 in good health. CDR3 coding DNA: TGTGCCAGCAGCTCCAGCATGGGGCGAGGCACTGAAGCTTTCTTT. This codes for CASSSSMGRGTEAFF. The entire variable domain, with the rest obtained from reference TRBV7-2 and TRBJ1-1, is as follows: GAGVSQSPSNKVTEKGKDVELRCDPISGHTALYWYRQSLGQGLEFLIYFQGNSAPDKSGLPSDRFSAERTGGSVSTLTIQRTQQEDSAVYLCASSSSMGRGTEAFFGQGTRLTVV.